The 26 T cell receptor beta chains below come from one sample, sequenced in a study of tumor-infiltrating lymphocytes in primary liver carcinoma. Unsorted whole blood yielded blood RNA, and germline DNA was extracted as well. The researchers produced TCR beta cDNA from 450 to 600 ng total RNA with a constant-region primer. ARM-PCR, slightly modified, supplied the TCR beta libraries through three nested multiplex PCR rounds. Two initial PCR rounds of 10 to 11 cycles each paired TRBV1-TRBV30 forward primers with a C-beta reverse primer. Via MiXCR, TCRdb re-called the multiplex PCR reads, giving one row per CDR3 protein. This repertoire shows some 180,000 distinct CDR3 sequences, 60% found once; its top ten account for roughly 76%. The sequenced sample consisted of peripheral blood. The receptors come from a man aged 35 to 55 with primary liver carcinoma and hepatitis B virus infection.

Comments on this clonotype: Relative to the germline gene, one junction end is altered; a read error may explain this. This rearrangement joins TRBV6-1 to TRBJ2-2, with 9 nucleotides matching TRBD2. Per germline, CDR1 MNHNS and CDR2 SASEGT. The CDR3 loop spans 15 amino acids. This CDR3 is CTSSEIVAGAGELFF. The CDR3 DNA reads as TGTACCAGCAGTGAAATTGTAGCGGGAGCCGGGGAGCTGTTTTTT.

The chain has TRBV5-6 and TRBJ1-6; D is unresolved. Germline CDR1 reads SGHDT; CDR2 reads YYEEEE. V was clipped by 4 bases and J by 14 bases, with 10 bases between them. This CDR3 has 11 residues. CDR3: CASSHQGTLHF. The CDR3 DNA reads as TGTGCCAGCAGCCATCAAGGCACCCTCCACTTT.

This chain links TRBV10-3 with TRBJ2-7; TRBD2 matches at 10 bases. The CDR3 sequence is 14 residues long. Germline loops: CDR1 ENHRY, CDR2 SYGVKD. The junction had 4 bases not matched to a gene; V was cut back by 7 bases and J by 1 base. CDR3 bases: TGTGCCATCAACCCGGGACTAGCGTCCTACGAGCAGTACTTC. Encoded protein: CAINPGLASYEQYF.

On this clonotype: Germline and junction disagree at one end, which may indicate a read error. The chain couples TRBV7-9 to TRBJ2-2; D unresolved. This CDR3 is 14 amino acids long. CDR1 and CDR2 (germline): SEHNR, FQNEAQ (reference sequence). The CDR3 nucleotides are TGTGTCAGCAGCGCCAGTAGGAACACCGGGGAGCTGTTTTTT. It yields the protein CVSSASRNTGELFF. Using reference TRBV7-9 and TRBJ2-2 for the parts outside the CDR3, the full variable domain is DTGVSQNPRHKITKRGQNVTFRCDPISEHNRLYWYRQTLGQGPEFLTYFQNEAQLEKSRLLSDRFSAERPKGSFSTLEIQRTEQGDSAMYLCVSSASRNTGELFFGEGSRLTVL.

Concerning this clonotype itself: One junction end does not reproduce the germline sequence, and a read error may be involved. The chain uses TRBV6-5 and TRBJ1-1; 7 nucleotides match TRBD1. CDR1 and CDR2 from the germline V gene are MNHEY and SVGAGI. The CDR3 extends over 14 amino acids. Here the CDR3 reads CGSSTNRGDTEAFF. CDR3 in DNA: TGTGGCAGCAGCACGAACAGGGGAGACACTGAAGCTTTCTTT.

This sequence joins TRBV12-3 or TRBV12-4 and TRBJ2-1, with D perhaps matching TRBD1 (5 bases). V lost 7 bases to trimming and J lost 8 bases, with 15 bases between them. The CDR3 sequence is 13 residues long. The CDR3 bases are TGTGCCAGCAATCAGGGCAACCGCGATGAGCAGTTCTTC. Translated, it gives CASNQGNRDEQFF.

CDR3 DNA: TGTGCCAGCAGGGCTAGCGGAGGGACCGGGGAGCTGTTTTTT. The encoded protein is CASRASGGTGELFF. The rearrangement links TRBV6-5 to TRBJ2-2; 7 bases fit TRBD2. Germline V gives CDR1 MNHEY, CDR2 SVGAGI. The V and J ends lost 6 bases and 5 bases, in that order; junction bases with no gene match: 6. The CDR3 covers 14 residues.

The chain has TRBV4-2 and TRBJ2-1; 9 bases map to TRBD2. Germline lookup yields CDR1 LGHNA and CDR2 YNFKEQ. The CDR3 loop spans 17 amino acids. J was trimmed by 8 bases and V by 0 bases; bases with no gene match: 11. The CDR3: CASSQDSGSGSIDEQFF. In DNA form, the CDR3 reads TGTGCCAGCAGCCAAGATTCGGGTAGCGGGAGTATCGATGAGCAGTTCTTC.

The chain links TRBV6-2 or TRBV6-3 to TRBJ2-2; a possible D gene is TRBD1 (6 bases). The germline gives CDR1 MNHEY, CDR2 SVGEGT. The V and J ends lost 6 bases and 4 bases respectively, with 12 bases between them. The CDR3 has 14 residues. In DNA, the CDR3 is TGTGCCAGCAGGGCAGGGGCTTCCACCGGGGAGCTGTTTTTT. This sequence encodes CASRAGASTGELFF.

V gene TRBV10-3 combines with J gene TRBJ2-7, with 8 bases identical to TRBD2. The CDR3 runs to 15 residues. V shed 2 bases and J 5 bases; nucleotides not matched to a gene: 8. The germline V gene has CDR1 ENHRY and CDR2 SYGVKD. The CDR3 sequence is CAISERAGEGHEQYF. The CDR3 nucleotides read TGTGCCATCAGTGAGAGAGCGGGAGAGGGCCACGAGCAGTACTTC.

This chain links TRBV5-4 with TRBJ2-5; 8 bases map to TRBD1. After removal of 0 bases from V and 5 bases from J, the junction contained 6 bases not matched to a gene. The CDR3 runs 15 residues. Germline CDR1 and CDR2: SGHNT and YYREEE (reference sequence). CDR3 sequence: CASSLGRGPVETQYF. The CDR3 DNA is TGTGCCAGCAGCTTGGGCAGGGGGCCGGTTGAGACCCAGTACTTC.

This clonotype was observed at least ten times. V and J are TRBV11-2 and TRBJ2-5, with D possibly called TRBD1 or TRBD2 (5 bases each). V lost 1 base and J 4 bases, leaving 10 bases between the germline ends. Germline CDR1 and CDR2: SGHAT and FQNNGV. This CDR3 comprises 14 residues. The DNA for the CDR3 is TGTGCCAGCAGCTTAGGCCCAGGGAGAGAGACCCAGTACTTC. It codes for CASSLGPGRETQYF.

There are a few counts of this clonotype. A much larger clone is a single base away; this may be a read error. For the CDR3, the DNA is TGTGCCAGCAGCTTGACTAGCGGGATTGATGAGCAGTTCTTC. Protein product: CASSLTSGIDEQFF. The genes are TRBV11-2 and TRBJ2-1; 11 positions match TRBD2. Per the germline V gene, CDR1 is SGHAT and CDR2 is FQNNGV. CDR3 length: 14 amino acids. V shed 3 bases, J shed 8 bases, and the junction held 3 bases outside the gene matches.

CDR3 DNA: TGTGCCAGTAAACACGGGACGGCGAGCTCCTACAATGAGCAGTTCTTC. As protein: CASKHGTASSYNEQFF. The chain combines TRBV6-5 with TRBJ2-1; tentatively, D is TRBD1 or TRBD2 (5 bases each). The CDR3 runs 16 residues. The V end lost 9 bases, the J end lost 0 bases, and 18 bases lay between the germline ends. Germline V CDR1 and CDR2: MNHEY, SVGAGI.

In regard to this clonotype: The germline gene is not matched at one end of the junction; a read error may be the cause. V is TRBV5-5 and J is TRBJ2-5; D uncertain. In germline, CDR1 is SGHKS, CDR2 YYEKEE (reference sequence). The CDR3 is made up of 15 amino acids. The CDR3 spells CASSLEGQVAETQYF. DNA for the CDR3: TGTGCCAGCAGCTTGGAGGGTCAGGTGGCAGAGACCCAGTACTTT.

The rearrangement joins TRBV6-6 to TRBJ2-7, with TRBD2 identical over 10 bases. Germline CDR1 and CDR2: MNHNY and SVGAGI (reference sequence). The CDR3 has 15 residues. The trim removed 2 bases at V and 4 bases at J, leaving 5 bases unmatched. The CDR3, as DNA: TGTGCCAGCAGTTACCTAGGGACTAGCGCTTACGAGCAGTACTTC. This gives the protein CASSYLGTSAYEQYF.

The genes are TRBV10-3 and TRBJ2-5, with D perhaps given as TRBD1 or TRBD2 (5 bases each). This CDR3 is built from 15 residues. The germline CDR1 and CDR2 sequences are ENHRY and SYGVKD. With 10 bases removed from V and 0 bases from J, the gap between germline ends came to 18 bases. CDR3 sequence: CATGAVTGDQETQYF. Here the CDR3 DNA reads TGTGCCACCGGAGCGGTCACAGGAGACCAAGAGACCCAGTACTTC.

The chain combines TRBV11-3 with TRBJ2-7; D may be TRBD1 (6 bases). This CDR3 has 12 residues. Germline assignment: CDR1 SGHNT and CDR2 YENEEA. The CDR3 nucleotides are TGTGCTAACAGCTTGGACAGCTACGAGCAGTACTTC. Residues: CANSLDSYEQYF.

This clonotype was seen a handful of times. This sequence joins TRBV10-3 and TRBJ1-1; tentative D call: TRBD1 (5 bases). V lost 9 bases and J lost 1, with 15 bases in between. The CDR3 totals 14 residues. Germline V gene data show CDR1 as ENHRY and CDR2 as SYGVKD. The CDR3: CAISGVPQNTEAFF. In DNA, the CDR3 is TGTGCCATTTCGGGGGTCCCACAGAACACTGAAGCTTTCTTT.

This clonotype has a handful of counts. The J gene is TRBJ2-3, the V gene TRBV4-1, with TRBD2 matching over 13 bases. The germline CDR1 and CDR2 sequences are MGHRA and YSYEKL. This CDR3 is 17 amino acids long. The junction had 11 bases not matched to a gene; V was cut back by 3 bases and J by 8 bases. Here the CDR3 DNA reads TGCGCCAGCAGCCACTCACTAGCGGGAGGGCCGATGGGTACGCAGTATTTT. Protein product: CASSHSLAGGPMGTQYF.

At least ten counts were recorded for this clonotype. The chain combines TRBV11-2 with TRBJ2-7, with D unclear. The V end lost 1 base, the J end lost 6 bases, and 13 bases lay between the germline ends. The CDR3 length is 14 residues. Germline CDR1 and CDR2: SGHAT and FQNNGV. CDR3 DNA sequence: TGTGCCAGCAGCTTAGTTCTGACCGACTCCGAGCAGTACTTC. Amino acid sequence: CASSLVLTDSEQYF. The variable domain in full, with the rest retrieved from reference TRBV11-2 and TRBJ2-7, is EAGVAQSPRYKIIEKRQSVAFWCNPISGHATLYWYQQILGQGPKLLIQFQNNGVVDDSQLPKDRFSAERLKGVDSTLKIQPAKLEDSAVYLCASSLVLTDSEQYFGPGTRLTVT.

This clonotype was recorded once. The genes are TRBV5-5 and TRBJ2-1, with D unclear. V was clipped by 4 bases and J by 7 bases, with 9 bases between them. CDR3 size: 12 residues. Germline V gives CDR1 SGHKS, CDR2 YYEKEE (reference sequence). CDR3 amino acids: CASSMLRNEQFF. The CDR3 DNA reads as TGTGCCAGCAGCATGTTACGTAATGAGCAGTTCTTC.

The chain has TRBV6-5 and TRBJ1-6; D not resolved. CDR3 size: 13 residues. Germline loops: CDR1 MNHEY, CDR2 SVGAGI. Trimming shortened V by 6 bases and J by 7 bases, and 10 bases separated the two germline ends. CDR3 region: CASSQLRNSPLHF. CDR3 nucleotides: TGTGCCAGCAGCCAATTAAGAAATTCACCCCTCCACTTT.

About this clonotype itself: One end of the junction fails to match germline, which may point to a read error. The rearrangement joins TRBV30 to TRBJ2-2; tentatively, D is TRBD2 (5 bases). The V gene's germline CDR1 is GTSNPN and CDR2 SVGIG (reference sequence). The CDR3 covers 16 residues. The CDR3 DNA reads as TGTGCTTGGAGGACCCTCGAAGGCACCCTTACCGGGGAGCTGTTTTTT. Translated, it gives CAWRTLEGTLTGELFF. Based on the CDR3 plus reference TRBV30 and TRBJ2-2, the full variable domain is SQTIHQWPATLVQPVGSPLSLECTVEGTSNPNLYWYRQAAGRGLQLLFYSVGIGQISSEVPQNLSASRPQDRQFILSSKKLLLSDSGFYLCAWRTLEGTLTGELFFGEGSRLTVL.

This clonotype was counted between two and nine times. J is TRBJ1-2 and V is TRBV5-4; no firm D call. Trimming removed 4 bases at V and 3 bases at J, with 16 bases between. Germline CDR1 SGHNT, CDR2 YYREEE (reference sequence). The CDR3 runs to 15 residues. CDR3 loop: CASSREDPRDYGYTF. As DNA, the CDR3 is TGTGCCAGCAGCCGGGAGGACCCCCGGGACTATGGCTACACCTTC.

A note on this clonotype: This may be a read error, as it is one base from a much larger clone. This chain connects TRBV29-1 to TRBJ2-1; the match to TRBD2 covers 11 bases. The CDR3 totals 22 residues. In germline, CDR1 is SQVTM, CDR2 ANQGSEA. The DNA for the CDR3 is TGCAGCGTTCACCTCCGTTACCTTATAGCGGGAGGGCCGGTTGACTACTACAATCAGCAGTTCTTC. Translating gives CSVHLRYLIAGGPVDYYNQQFF.